Each of the 19 T cell receptor beta chains below was sequenced from the same sample in a study of tumor-infiltrating lymphocytes in primary liver carcinoma (dated by TCRdb to about 2017). Total RNA and DNA were co-extracted without cell sorting from approximately 20-30 mg of bulk tissue using the AllPrep DNA/RNA mini kit. The instrument was an Illumina HiSeq 2500. TCRbeta-specific cDNA was reverse-transcribed from approximately 500 ng total RNA using a constant-region primer and ProtoScript II reverse transcriptase. The TCRbeta libraries were prepared through three rounds of nested multiplex PCR following a slightly modified ARM-PCR procedure. Each of the first two PCR rounds ran for approximately 10 cycles using multiplex TRBV1-TRBV30 forward primers together with a Cbeta reverse primer. TCRdb took the public reads, trimmed them with fastp at Q25, ran MiXCR for clone calling and kept in-frame beta chains. Identical CDR3 proteins give one entry, which carries the most common genes and DNA. Across this sample there are over 100,000 distinct CDR3 sequences, with 55% to 70% seen only once. The ten largest clones capture 8.1% of the sample.

The sample consisted of tumor-adjacent normal liver tissue. The receptor source for this set is a woman in her sixties with primary liver carcinoma and hepatitis B virus infection.

The CDR3 is CATSRDTGLGSYYNEQFF. The CDR3 nucleotides are TGTGCCACCAGCAGGGATACAGGTTTGGGGAGCTACTACAATGAGCAGTTCTTC. This sequence joins TRBV15 and TRBJ2-1, with D perhaps TRBD1 or TRBD2 (5 bases each). Trimming left V 3 bases short and J 3 bases short, with 21 bases between. Germline CDR1 LNHNV, CDR2 YYDKDF (reference sequence). This CDR3 region has 18 residues. Based on the CDR3 plus reference TRBV15 and TRBJ2-1, the full variable domain is DAMVIQNPRYQVTQFGKPVTLSCSQTLNHNVMYWYQQKSSQAPKLLFHYYDKDFNNEADTPDNFQSRRPNTSFCFLDIRSPGLGDTAMYLCATSRDTGLGSYYNEQFFGPGTRLTVL.

As concerns this clonotype: This sequence may be a read error, since a much larger clone differs from it by one base. Likely a read error: the CDR3 ends without its conserved phenylalanine or tryptophan. The J gene is TRBJ2-7, the V gene TRBV7-9; D is perhaps TRBD1 (6 bases). The germline V and J ends were trimmed by 5 bases and 6 bases, with 17 bases remaining between them. This CDR3 is built from 14 residues. Germline V lookup: CDR1 SEHNR, CDR2 FQNEAQ (reference sequence). The CDR3 loop reads CASSLGGRGGEQYS. DNA for the CDR3: TGTGCCAGCAGCCTCGGTGGGAGAGGGGGCGAGCAGTACTCC.

Worth noting for this clonotype: This clone may be a read error of a much larger clone one base away. DNA for the CDR3: TGTGCCTGGAATGTACGGGCAAATCGTAGACGTTACGAGCAGTACTTC. This encodes CAWNVRANRRRYEQYF. V gene TRBV30 combines with J gene TRBJ2-7; D uncertain. Between the trimmed V and J ends, which lost 4 bases and 4 bases, there was a span of 23 bases. The CDR3 covers 16 residues. CDR1 and CDR2 (germline): GTSNPN, SVGIG (reference sequence).

This clonotype was seen at least ten times. This sequence may be a read error, since a much larger clone differs from it by one base. V and J are TRBV30 and TRBJ2-3; TRBD2 is a possible D gene (5 bases). This CDR3 is built from 15 residues. Looked up from germline, CDR1 is GTSNPN and CDR2 is SVGIG (reference sequence). Deletions cut 3 bases from V and 2 bases from J, with 15 bases between. CDR3 sequence: CAWSLEGFSTDTQYF. The CDR3 DNA reads TGTGCCTGGAGCCTCGAGGGATTCTCCACAGATACGCAGTATTTT.

As to this clonotype: The CDR3 does not end in the conserved phenylalanine or tryptophan, so this is likely a read error. V usage is TRBV12-5 and J usage is TRBJ1-1; D call uncertain. Germline V gives CDR1 LGHNT, CDR2 FRNRAP. The CDR3 runs 13 residues. V lost 1 base to trimming and J lost 3 bases, with 6 bases between them. The CDR3 sequence is CASGLGHYTEAFL. DNA of the CDR3: TGTGCTAGTGGTTTGGGTCATTACACTGAAGCTTTCCTT.

Regarding this clonotype: Germline and junction disagree at one end, which may indicate a read error. The J gene is TRBJ1-3, the V gene TRBV28, with a weak D call TRBD1 (5 bases). Germline CDR1 reads MDHEN; CDR2 reads SYDVKM. This CDR3 contains 18 residues. Here the CDR3 reads CASSSINRDGSSGNTIYF. As DNA, the CDR3 is TGTGCTAGCAGTTCCATAAACCGGGACGGGAGCTCTGGAAACACCATATATTTT.

CDR3 DNA sequence: TGCGCCAGCAGCCAAGAGGACAAGTATGAAAAACTGTTTTTT. Amino acids: CASSQEDKYEKLFF. The genes are TRBV4-1 and TRBJ1-4, with D possibly being TRBD1 (5 bases). Germline lookup yields CDR1 MGHRA and CDR2 YSYEKL. Deletions cut 0 bases from V and 6 bases from J, with 8 bases between. This CDR3 region has 14 residues.

Worth noting for this clonotype: An end of the junction does not agree with germline; a read error may underlie this. The chain employs TRBV11-2 and TRBJ2-3, with D possibly being TRBD1 (6 bases). The length of the CDR3 is 16 residues. The germline CDR1 and CDR2 sequences are SGHAT and FQNNGV. Here the CDR3 reads CACSLGRGTGIDTQYF. CDR3 DNA sequence: TGTGCCTGCAGCTTAGGCAGGGGCACCGGTATAGATACGCAGTATTTT.

This clonotype was found many times. This chain uses TRBV25-1 with TRBJ2-1, with D maybe TRBD1 (8 bases). The germline CDR1 and CDR2 sequences are MGHDK and SYGVNS. This CDR3 has 15 residues. Trimming removed 8 bases from V and 2 bases from J, with 16 bases in between. The CDR3 nucleotides are TGTGCCAGCGGACAGGGAGGGAGGACCTACAATGAGCAGTTCTTC. Translated: CASGQGGRTYNEQFF.

This clonotype was observed a handful of times. Just one base apart from a much larger clone, this may be a read error. The CDR3 bases are TGTGCCAACACCCCCAGCGGGGGCTACGAGCAGTACTTC. Amino acid sequence: CANTPSGGYEQYF. The V and J genes are TRBV12-3 or TRBV12-4 and TRBJ2-7, with 8 bases that match TRBD2. Trimming removed 10 bases from V and 3 bases from J; junction bases left unmatched: 8. The CDR3 is made up of 13 amino acids.

As for this clonotype: The junction differs from germline at one of its ends, possibly a read error. The rearrangement uses TRBV11-2 and TRBJ2-7, with 8 bases that match TRBD2. Germline assignment: CDR1 SGHAT and CDR2 FQNNGV. CDR3 length: 16 residues. The DNA for the CDR3 is TGTGCCAACAACTACGGCGGGAGGACCTCGGGAAGCGAGCAGTGCTTC. Translated: CANNYGGRTSGSEQCF.

Concerning this clonotype: One end of the junction varies from germline; a read error may be responsible. The rearrangement joins TRBV4-2 to TRBJ1-1; 11 bases match TRBD1. From germline, CDR1 is LGHNA and CDR2 YNFKEQ. The CDR3 runs to 16 residues. For the CDR3, the DNA is TGTGCCAGCAGCTGTGGGACAGGGGGAATGAACACTGAAGCTCTCTTT. Amino acids: CASSCGTGGMNTEALF.

This chain links TRBV7-9 with TRBJ1-1; D possibly corresponds to TRBD1 (5 bases). The ends were cut back, 5 bases at V and 2 bases at J, with 12 bases in the middle. The V gene's germline CDR1 is SEHNR and CDR2 FQNEAQ (reference sequence). This CDR3 is built from 14 residues. The DNA of the CDR3 is TGTGCCAGCAGCCAGACAAGGGGCAACACTGAAGCTTTCTTT. It specifies CASSQTRGNTEAFF.

This clonotype was recorded only once. The rearrangement links TRBV11-2 to TRBJ2-1; tentatively, D is TRBD1 or TRBD2 (5 bases each). The CDR3 length is 17 residues. V was shortened by 2 bases and J by 5 bases, with 19 bases between the two germline ends. Germline values: CDR1 SGHAT, CDR2 FQNNGV. The CDR3 loop is CASSLTLALRDHNEQFF. CDR3 sequence (DNA): TGTGCCAGCAGCTTAACTCTCGCTCTCCGGGACCACAATGAGCAGTTCTTC.

The chain links TRBV12-3 or TRBV12-4 to TRBJ1-2; the match to TRBD1 covers 7 bases. The junction had 4 bases not matched to a gene; V was cut back by 2 bases and J by 4 bases. This CDR3 comprises 14 residues. The CDR3 bases are TGTGCCAGCAGTTTATCCGCAGGGGGCTATGGCTACACCTTC. It is translated as CASSLSAGGYGYTF.

The rearrangement joins TRBV11-3 to TRBJ2-1, with TRBD2 matching over 7 bases. This CDR3 is built from 17 residues. V was clipped by 6 bases and J by 8 bases; unmatched bases: 19. Germline V gene data show CDR1 as SGHNT and CDR2 as YENEEA. CDR3 sequence (DNA): TGTGCCAGCAGTTTAAGTCGGGGGGAGTGGGGCGTCGATGAGCAGTTCTTC. This gives the protein CASSLSRGEWGVDEQFF.

The chain uses TRBV6-1 and TRBJ2-1, with 8 nucleotides matching TRBD1. The length of the CDR3 is 15 residues. The germline CDR1 and CDR2 sequences are MNHNS and SASEGT. With V trimmed by 10 bases and J by 8 bases, 16 bases remained unmatched. CDR3 bases: TGTGCCAACAGGGGGGCTGGCCGGCTACAATATGAGCAGTTCTTC. Protein: CANRGAGRLQYEQFF.

The chain recombines TRBV29-1 with TRBJ2-1; TRBD1 is a possible D gene (5 bases). The germline gives CDR1 SQVTM, CDR2 ANQGSEA. This CDR3 has 12 residues. Deletions cut 8 bases from V and 13 bases from J, with 21 bases between. Written as DNA, the CDR3 is TGCAGCTTTGGTGGGGCAGTAGGTGAACAGTTCTTC. This encodes CSFGGAVGEQFF.

V gene TRBV11-2 combines with J gene TRBJ2-1, with D unclear. Trimming took off 0 bases at V and 11 bases at J, with 17 bases between the two ends. The CDR3 spans 15 residues. Germline values: CDR1 SGHAT, CDR2 FQNNGV. The CDR3 is CASSLEVGSNGKQFF. The CDR3, as DNA: TGTGCCAGCAGCTTAGAGGTAGGAAGTAATGGTAAGCAGTTCTTC.